The 28 T cell receptor beta chains given below trace back to one sample, sequenced in a study of T-cell reconstitution after alpha-beta-depleted transplantation in children. The authors prepared the TCRbeta library with unique molecular identifiers. TCRdb passed the PCR reads through MiXCR, listing each CDR3 protein once. Seen here are around 200,000 distinct CDR3 sequences, around 6.8% observed once, and the top ten hold around 3.1%. The sequences come from PBMCs from the stem cell graft donor, collected from the stem cell graft. The origin of the receptors is a human donor who donated a stem cell graft to a child with Wiskott-Aldrich syndrome.

This clonotype was observed many times. The chain is built from TRBV12-3 or TRBV12-4 and TRBJ1-4; 7 bases are shared with TRBD1. This CDR3 is 18 amino acids long. With 5 bases clipped from V and 0 bases from J, the junction kept 12 bases outside the gene matches. CDR3 residues: CASSTRDSWEATNEKLFF. DNA of the CDR3: TGTGCCAGCAGTACCCGGGACAGCTGGGAAGCAACTAATGAAAAACTGTTTTTT.

This clonotype was seen many times. This chain joins TRBV2 and TRBJ1-1; no clear D. The germline V gene encodes CDR1 SNHLY and CDR2 FYNNEI. V lost 5 bases to trimming and J lost 0 bases, with 7 bases between them. This CDR3 comprises 13 residues. Here the CDR3 DNA reads TGTGCCAGCAGTTCCAGCTTGAACACTGAAGCTTTCTTT. This codes for CASSSSLNTEAFF.

This clonotype was observed a few times. DNA for the CDR3: TGTGCCAACTCGTTTGGGGGGCTCTTTGGCTACACCTTC. Translated, it gives CANSFGGLFGYTF. This chain connects TRBV12-3 or TRBV12-4 to TRBJ1-2, with D tentatively TRBD1 (6 bases). The CDR3 consists of 13 residues. Trimming pared 10 bases from V and 7 bases from J, leaving 19 bases between.

Only a few counts were recorded for this clonotype. This rearrangement joins TRBV7-2 to TRBJ2-7, with D maybe TRBD2 (6 bases). The germline V gene encodes CDR1 SGHTA and CDR2 FQGNSA. V was trimmed by 6 bases and J by 4 bases, leaving 19 bases between them. CDR3 length: 15 amino acids. In DNA form, the CDR3 reads TGTGCCAGCAGTTTCTGGAGGAGGGACCGTTACGAGCAGTACTTC. Its protein product is CASSFWRRDRYEQYF.

This clonotype showed up many times. This chain joins TRBV30 and TRBJ2-2, with 12 bases aligning to TRBD2. This CDR3 has 16 amino acids. Trimming cost V 4 bases and J 6 bases; bases outside gene matches: 9. Germline CDR1 GTSNPN, CDR2 SVGIG (reference sequence). CDR3 in amino acids: CAWKTLAGGPAGELFF. CDR3 coding DNA: TGTGCCTGGAAAACCCTAGCGGGAGGGCCTGCCGGGGAGCTGTTTTTT.

This clonotype has ten or more counts. This chain connects TRBV27 to TRBJ2-1; 8 bases line up with TRBD1. The CDR3 spans 15 residues. V gave up 5 bases and J gave up 6 bases; unmatched junction bases: 9. Germline V gene sequence: CDR1 MNHEY, CDR2 SMNVEV (reference sequence). This CDR3 is CASSGQGRGANEQFF. The CDR3 DNA is TGTGCCAGCAGTGGACAGGGTCGCGGGGCCAATGAGCAGTTCTTC.

This clonotype has a count of ten or more. The J gene is TRBJ2-5, the V gene TRBV20-1, with D possibly matching TRBD2 (5 bases). This CDR3 contains 13 residues. The germline V and J ends were trimmed by 0 bases and 5 bases, with 10 bases remaining between them. Germline CDR1 and CDR2: DFQATT and SNEGSKA (reference sequence). CDR3 region: CSARDEGLETQYF. The CDR3 DNA sequence: TGCAGTGCTAGAGATGAGGGTTTGGAGACCCAGTACTTC.

The rearrangement joins TRBV5-1 to TRBJ2-3; the D gene is possibly TRBD1 (5 bases). Trimming took off 1 base at V and 5 bases at J, with 11 bases between the two ends. Germline CDR1 reads SGHRS; CDR2 reads YFSETQ. CDR3 length: 14 amino acids. This chain's CDR3 is CASSLSRVEDTQYF. As DNA, the CDR3 is TGCGCCAGCAGCTTGTCCAGGGTAGAAGATACGCAGTATTTT.

This clonotype was seen only once. The gene calls are TRBV5-1 and TRBJ2-2; unclear D gene. V was clipped by 6 bases and J by 2 bases, with 11 bases between them. CDR1 and CDR2 (germline): SGHRS, YFSETQ. The length of the CDR3 is 14 residues. The chain's CDR3 is CASTPQTNTGELFF. The DNA for the CDR3 is TGCGCCAGCACCCCCCAGACAAACACCGGGGAGCTGTTTTTT.

This clonotype showed up many times. The CDR3 bases are TGTGCCATCACTACTAGTGGGAACACCGGGGAGCTGTTTTTT. This encodes CAITTSGNTGELFF. The rearrangement links TRBV10-3 to TRBJ2-2; perhaps TRBD2 as D (5 bases). V lost 7 bases and J lost 1, with 10 bases in between. The CDR3 loop spans 14 amino acids. Looked up from germline, CDR1 is ENHRY and CDR2 is SYGVKD.

This clonotype came up many times. V gene TRBV12-3 or TRBV12-4 combines with J gene TRBJ1-6, with TRBD1 matching over 9 bases. The CDR3 is 16 amino acids. Trimming took 5 bases from V and 0 from J; bases not matched to a gene: 2. CDR3 protein: CASSMGQGSYNSPLHF. The CDR3 DNA is TGTGCCAGCAGTATGGGACAGGGCTCCTATAATTCACCCCTCCACTTT.

This clonotype was detected ten times or more. This chain connects TRBV29-1 to TRBJ2-7; 13 bases fit TRBD2. CDR1 SQVTM and CDR2 ANQGSEA come from the germline V gene. The V and J ends lost 6 bases and 4 bases, in that order; junction bases with no gene match: 6. The CDR3 has 14 residues. The DNA of the CDR3 is TGCAGCGTGATCCGACTAGCGGGGGGTTACGAGCAGTACTTC. It encodes CSVIRLAGGYEQYF.

The sample holds many counts of this clonotype. This sequence joins TRBV20-1 and TRBJ1-4; D is undetermined. CDR1 and CDR2 from the germline V gene are DFQATT and SNEGSKA (reference sequence). V shed 4 bases and J shed 3 bases, with 15 bases lying between them. The CDR3 runs 15 residues. For the CDR3, the DNA is TGCAGTGCTATTCCCGACCTGGCGGCTAATGAAAAACTGTTTTTT. Protein product: CSAIPDLAANEKLFF.

The sample holds a few counts of this clonotype. The V and J genes are TRBV6-1 and TRBJ2-1, with TRBD2 identical over 13 bases. The CDR3 runs 15 residues. Trimming at V came to 7 bases and at J to 6 bases, leaving 6 bases not matched to a gene. Germline V gives CDR1 MNHNS, CDR2 SASEGT. Written as DNA, the CDR3 is TGTGCCAGCACCCCGGGACTAGCGGGAATCAATGAGCAGTTCTTC. It encodes CASTPGLAGINEQFF.

This clonotype was recorded at least ten times. The chain couples TRBV4-1 to TRBJ2-1; 8 positions match TRBD2. The V gene end was trimmed by 1 base and the J gene end by 4 bases; junction bases not matched to a gene: 6. Germline lookup yields CDR1 MGHRA and CDR2 YSYEKL. The length of the CDR3 is 16 residues. Here the CDR3 reads CASSQGTGGLYNEQFF. The CDR3 DNA sequence: TGCGCCAGCAGCCAAGGGACGGGGGGGCTTTACAATGAGCAGTTCTTC.

This clonotype was found a few times. The chain has TRBV4-3 and TRBJ2-2, with unresolved D. The CDR3 is 12 residues long. With 1 base removed from V and 11 bases from J, the gap between germline ends came to 8 bases. Germline lookup yields CDR1 LGHNA and CDR2 YSLEER. This CDR3 reads CASSQGERELFF. The CDR3 DNA sequence: TGCGCCAGCAGCCAAGGTGAAAGAGAGCTGTTTTTT.

This clonotype was detected many times. The chain carries TRBV5-1 and TRBJ1-1; tentative D call: TRBD1 (6 bases). The CDR3 consists of 12 residues. In germline, CDR1 is SGHRS, CDR2 YFSETQ. Trimming stripped 4 bases from V and 5 bases from J, with 9 bases between. The CDR3 DNA is TGCGCCAGCAGCGAACAGGGAACTGAAGCTTTCTTT. This encodes CASSEQGTEAFF.

The chain couples TRBV5-5 to TRBJ2-3, with unresolved D. Germline V gene lookup returns CDR1 SGHKS and CDR2 YYEKEE (reference sequence). Trimming stripped 4 bases from V and 0 bases from J, with 21 bases between. The CDR3 loop spans 18 amino acids. CDR3 sequence reads: CASSGTTTGRPSTDTQYF. The CDR3 DNA sequence: TGTGCCAGCAGCGGAACAACCACCGGCCGGCCGAGCACAGATACGCAGTATTTT.

This clonotype was counted at least ten times. The CDR3 DNA reads TGTGCCAGCAGTTTAAGGCGGGAGTGGGTACGGGAGACCCAGTACTTC. Translated, it gives CASSLRREWVRETQYF. This chain links TRBV12-3 or TRBV12-4 with TRBJ2-5; 7 bases are shared with TRBD2. The CDR3 runs 16 residues. V gave up 2 bases and J gave up 5 bases; unmatched junction bases: 11.

This clonotype was recorded at least ten times. The V call is TRBV12-3 or TRBV12-4, the J call TRBJ1-2; 8 positions agree with TRBD1. The junction had 18 bases not matched to a gene; V was cut back by 6 bases and J by 6 bases. This CDR3 comprises 17 residues. The CDR3 nucleotides read TGTGCCAGCAGCATGTCTCACGGGACGGACAGGGACCATGGCTACACCTTC. Protein: CASSMSHGTDRDHGYTF.

There are many counts of this clonotype. The V and J genes are TRBV7-9 and TRBJ2-5, with D unclear. Germline V gene lookup returns CDR1 SEHNR and CDR2 FQNEAQ (reference sequence). Trimming removed 5 bases from V and 0 bases from J, with 13 bases in between. This CDR3 is built from 15 residues. The CDR3 sequence: CASSANLDNQETQYF. DNA for the CDR3: TGTGCCAGCAGCGCTAATCTAGATAACCAAGAGACCCAGTACTTC. Based on the CDR3 plus reference TRBV7-9 and TRBJ2-5, the full variable domain is DTGVSQNPRHKITKRGQNVTFRCDPISEHNRLYWYRQTLGQGPEFLTYFQNEAQLEKSRLLSDRFSAERPKGSFSTLEIQRTEQGDSAMYLCASSANLDNQETQYFGPGTRLLVL.

In its sample, this clonotype was seen a few times. This chain joins TRBV5-1 and TRBJ1-5, with D maybe TRBD1 (5 bases). This CDR3 contains 13 residues. The V and J ends lost 5 bases and 9 bases respectively, with 15 bases between them. Per the germline V gene, CDR1 is SGHRS and CDR2 is YFSETQ. The CDR3 sequence is CASSLGDGPPQHF. CDR3 coding DNA: TGCGCCAGCAGTTTAGGGGACGGGCCGCCCCAGCATTTT. Full variable domain (remainder filled in from reference TRBV5-1 and TRBJ1-5): KAGVTQTPRYLIKTRGQQVTLSCSPISGHRSVSWYQQTPGQGLQFLFEYFSETQRNKGNFPGRFSGRQFSNSRSEMNVSTLELGDSALYLCASSLGDGPPQHFGDGTRLSIL.

The genes are TRBV20-1 and TRBJ2-5, with TRBD2 matching over 8 bases. The ends lost 1 base at V and 6 bases at J; junction bases unmatched: 7. Germline V gives CDR1 DFQATT, CDR2 SNEGSKA (reference sequence). This CDR3 comprises 14 residues. The CDR3 DNA reads as TGCAGTGCTAGAGTGACGGGGGGGCGAAAGACCCAGTACTTC. This encodes CSARVTGGRKTQYF.

This clonotype was seen many times. The chain employs TRBV29-1 and TRBJ2-3; tentatively, D is TRBD2 (6 bases). Germline lookup yields CDR1 SQVTM and CDR2 ANQGSEA. CDR3 length: 11 residues. The V end lost 6 bases, the J end lost 6 bases, and 10 bases lay between the germline ends. CDR3 DNA: TGCAGCGTGAAAGGAGGGGATACGCAGTATTTT. It codes for CSVKGGDTQYF.

This clonotype has a count of ten or more. The V gene is TRBV11-2, the J gene TRBJ2-7; 8 bases are a match to TRBD1. The V and J ends lost 2 bases and 4 bases, in that order; junction bases with no gene match: 22. The CDR3 is 20 residues long. CDR1 and CDR2 (germline): SGHAT, FQNNGV. The CDR3 nucleotides read TGTGCCAGCAGCTTAATCGTACCGGGACAGGTCCAGAGAAAAAGATACGAGCAGTACTTC. It codes for CASSLIVPGQVQRKRYEQYF.

In its sample, this clonotype was seen many times. V gene TRBV12-3 or TRBV12-4 combines with J gene TRBJ2-1; D possibly corresponds to TRBD2 (6 bases). The CDR3 is 13 amino acids. Between the trimmed V and J ends, which lost 1 base and 9 bases, there was a span of 10 bases. This CDR3 reads CASSLEQEGEQFF. The CDR3 coding sequence is TGTGCCAGCAGTTTAGAACAGGAGGGTGAGCAGTTCTTC.

The table lists this clonotype with many counts. The V gene is TRBV29-1, the J gene TRBJ2-7, with D perhaps TRBD1 (6 bases). Per germline, CDR1 SQVTM and CDR2 ANQGSEA. The CDR3 runs to 13 residues. V shed 5 bases and J shed 2 bases, with 13 bases lying between them. CDR3 nucleotide sequence: TGCAGCGTTCAGGGCAGGGGAACCTACGAGCAGTACTTC. It yields the protein CSVQGRGTYEQYF.

A single count supports this clonotype. The chain combines TRBV7-7 with TRBJ2-5; 8 positions agree with TRBD2. The CDR3 extends over 15 amino acids. The V gene's germline CDR1 is SSHAT and CDR2 FNYEAQ (reference sequence). V dropped 3 bases and J dropped 2; count of bases not matched to a gene: 5. CDR3 residues: CASSFGGRRQETQYF. The CDR3 bases are TGTGCCAGCAGCTTTGGCGGGAGGAGGCAAGAGACCCAGTACTTC.